This T cell receptor beta chain was identified in a study of identical twins. In its sample, this clonotype was seen a few times. CDR1 is SGHDN, CDR2 FVKESK, per germline. There are 17 residues in the CDR3. Between the trimmed V and J ends, which lost 2 bases and 3 bases, there was a span of 14 bases. One entry per CDR3 protein, called by TCRdb with MiXCR from the 5' RACE reads. There are 15,000 to 20,000 distinct CDR3 sequences in the sample; approximately 71% occur only once, and almost 6% lies in the top ten. The sequence came from a woman in her late teens or twenties in good health. This table probably holds off-target reads from a library built for another chain. The chain carries TRBV14 and TRBJ2-6; D is unclear. Source material: memory (CD45RO+) T cells sorted from blood. CDR3: CASSQRDFGFGANVLTF. CDR3 DNA sequence: TGTGCCAGCAGCCAAAGGGATTTCGGCTTTGGGGCCAACGTCCTGACTTTC.